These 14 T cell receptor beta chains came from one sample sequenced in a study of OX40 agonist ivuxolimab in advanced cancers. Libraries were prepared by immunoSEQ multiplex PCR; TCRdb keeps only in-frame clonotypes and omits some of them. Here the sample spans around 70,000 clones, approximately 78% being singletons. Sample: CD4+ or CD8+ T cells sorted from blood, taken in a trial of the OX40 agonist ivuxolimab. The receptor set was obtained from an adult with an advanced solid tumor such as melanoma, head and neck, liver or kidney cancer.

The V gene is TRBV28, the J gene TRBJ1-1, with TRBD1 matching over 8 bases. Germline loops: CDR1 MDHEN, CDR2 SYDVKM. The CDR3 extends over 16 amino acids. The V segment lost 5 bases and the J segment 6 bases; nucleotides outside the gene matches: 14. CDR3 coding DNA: TGTGCCAGCAGTGGAACAGGGGGTACCCTGGAAGCTGAAGCTTTCTTT. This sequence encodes CASSGTGGTLEAEAFF.

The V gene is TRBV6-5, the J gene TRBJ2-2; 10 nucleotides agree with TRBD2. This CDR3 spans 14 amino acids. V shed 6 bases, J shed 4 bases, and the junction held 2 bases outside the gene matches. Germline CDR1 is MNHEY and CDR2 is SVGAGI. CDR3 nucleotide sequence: TGTGCCAGCAGGAGCGGGGGGGGCACCGGGGAGCTGTTTTTT. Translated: CASRSGGGTGELFF.

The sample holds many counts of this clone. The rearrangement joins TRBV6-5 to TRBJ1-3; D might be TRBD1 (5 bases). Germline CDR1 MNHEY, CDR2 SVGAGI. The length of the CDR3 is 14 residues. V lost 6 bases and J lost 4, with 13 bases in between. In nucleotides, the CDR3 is TGTGCCAGCAGCCTCCTCGGGGGGGGAAACACCATATATTTT. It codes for CASSLLGGGNTIYF.

CDR3 bases: TGTGCCAGTAGTAAAAACCGGGGTGAGCAGTTCTTC. Residues: CASSKNRGEQFF. The J gene is TRBJ2-1, the V gene TRBV19, with D perhaps matching TRBD2 (5 bases). CDR3 length equals 12 residues. V lost 4 bases to trimming and J lost 9 bases, with 10 bases between them. In germline, CDR1 is LNHDA, CDR2 SQIVND (reference sequence).

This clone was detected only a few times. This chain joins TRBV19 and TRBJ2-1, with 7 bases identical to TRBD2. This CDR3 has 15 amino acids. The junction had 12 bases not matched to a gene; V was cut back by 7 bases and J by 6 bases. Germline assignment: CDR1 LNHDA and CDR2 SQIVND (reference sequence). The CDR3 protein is CASKVAGDPPNEQFF. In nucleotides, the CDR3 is TGTGCCAGTAAAGTGGCGGGAGACCCGCCCAATGAGCAGTTCTTC.

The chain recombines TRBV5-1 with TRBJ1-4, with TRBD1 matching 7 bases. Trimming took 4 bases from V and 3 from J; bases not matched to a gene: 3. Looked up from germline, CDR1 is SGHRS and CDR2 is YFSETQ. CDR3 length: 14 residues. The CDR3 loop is CASSDGTANEKLFF. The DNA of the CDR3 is TGCGCCAGCAGCGACGGGACAGCTAATGAAAAACTGTTTTTT.

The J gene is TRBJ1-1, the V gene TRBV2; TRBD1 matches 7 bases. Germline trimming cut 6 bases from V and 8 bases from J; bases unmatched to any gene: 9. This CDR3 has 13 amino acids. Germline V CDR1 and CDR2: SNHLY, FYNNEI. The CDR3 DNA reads TGTGCCAGCAGCGAGTTACAACAGGGGGAAGCTTTCTTT. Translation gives CASSELQQGEAFF.

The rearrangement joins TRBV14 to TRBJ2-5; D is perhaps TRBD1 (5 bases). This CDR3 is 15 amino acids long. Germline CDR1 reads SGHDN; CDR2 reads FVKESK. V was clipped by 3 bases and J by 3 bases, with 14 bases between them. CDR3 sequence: CASSHILQGEETQYF. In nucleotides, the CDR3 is TGTGCCAGCAGCCACATATTGCAGGGTGAAGAGACCCAGTACTTC. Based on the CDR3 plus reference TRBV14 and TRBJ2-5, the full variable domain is EAGVTQFPSHSVIEKGQTVTLRCDPISGHDNLYWYRRVMGKEIKFLLHFVKESKQDESGMPNNRFLAERTGGTYSTLKVQPAELEDSGVYFCASSHILQGEETQYFGPGTRLLVL.

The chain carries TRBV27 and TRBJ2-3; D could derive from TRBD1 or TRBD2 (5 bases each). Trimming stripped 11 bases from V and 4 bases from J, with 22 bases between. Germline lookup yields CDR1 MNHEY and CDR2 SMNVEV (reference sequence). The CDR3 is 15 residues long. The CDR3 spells CASGLGAGKSDTQYF. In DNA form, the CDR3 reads TGTGCCTCGGGGCTTGGGGCAGGGAAATCAGATACGCAGTATTTT.

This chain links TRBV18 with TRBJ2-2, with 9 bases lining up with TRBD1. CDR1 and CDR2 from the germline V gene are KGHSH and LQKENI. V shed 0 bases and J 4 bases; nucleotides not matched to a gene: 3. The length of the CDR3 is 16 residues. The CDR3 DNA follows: TGTGCCAGCTCACCACCGGGACAGGGACCCACCGGGGAGCTGTTTTTT. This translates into CASSPPGQGPTGELFF.

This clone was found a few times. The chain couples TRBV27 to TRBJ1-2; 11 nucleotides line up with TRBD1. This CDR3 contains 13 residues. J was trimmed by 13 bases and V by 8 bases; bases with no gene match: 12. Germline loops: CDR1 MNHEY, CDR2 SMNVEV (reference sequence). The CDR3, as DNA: TGTGCCAGCGGGGGACAGGGGGTTAACGTACGCACCTTC. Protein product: CASGGQGVNVRTF.

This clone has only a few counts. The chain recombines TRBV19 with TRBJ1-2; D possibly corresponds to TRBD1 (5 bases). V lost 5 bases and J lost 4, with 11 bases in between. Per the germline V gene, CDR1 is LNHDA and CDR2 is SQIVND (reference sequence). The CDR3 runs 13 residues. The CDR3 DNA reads TGTGCCAGTAGTGAGGGGCCCTTCTATGGCTACACCTTC. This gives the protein CASSEGPFYGYTF.

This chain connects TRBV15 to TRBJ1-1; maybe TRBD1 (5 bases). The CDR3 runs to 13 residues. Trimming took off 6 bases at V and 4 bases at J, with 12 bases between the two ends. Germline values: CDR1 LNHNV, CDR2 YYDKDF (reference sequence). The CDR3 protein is CATRGSGGTEAFF. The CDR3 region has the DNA TGTGCCACCAGGGGCAGCGGGGGCACTGAAGCTTTCTTT.

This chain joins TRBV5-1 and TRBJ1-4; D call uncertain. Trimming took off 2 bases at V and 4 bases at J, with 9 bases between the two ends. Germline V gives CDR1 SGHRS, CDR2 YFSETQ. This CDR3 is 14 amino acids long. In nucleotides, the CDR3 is TGCGCCAGCAGCTTTTCGGGGATTAATGAAAAACTGTTTTTT. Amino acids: CASSFSGINEKLFF.